The rows below give T cell receptor beta chains drawn from one sample of a study of Graves' ophthalmopathy and Graves' hyperthyroidism. TCRdb re-called the multiplex PCR reads through MiXCR, storing one row per CDR3 protein. The table includes approximately 540,000 distinct CDR3 sequences, about two fifths detected once. The sequenced material came from peripheral blood or thyroid tissue (not recorded which). These receptors came from an adult man with Graves' hyperthyroidism. Each CDR3 is given with its conserved first and last residue. Fields, in order: J gene, D gene, V gene, clone size, CDR3 DNA, CDR3 protein. The D gene is left open where the match is weak. For some rows the clone size is stated as once, few or many, or as a class when expanded; others skip it.

j_gene: TRBJ1-2
d_gene: TRBD1
v_gene: TRBV29-1
abundance: .
CDR3nt: TGCAGTCCGCAGACAGGGTTCTATGGCTACACCTTC
CDR3aa: CSPQTGFYGYTF

j_gene: TRBJ2-2
d_gene: .
v_gene: TRBV24-1
abundance: .
CDR3nt: TGTGCCACCAAGGACAGAGGAGGCACCGGGGAGCTGTTTTTT
CDR3aa: CATKDRGGTGELFF

j_gene: TRBJ2-7
d_gene: .
v_gene: TRBV7-9
abundance: .
CDR3nt: TGTGCCAGCAGCGGATCAAGCCTCGGCGAGCAGTACTTC
CDR3aa: CASSGSSLGEQYF

j_gene: TRBJ1-4
d_gene: TRBD1
v_gene: TRBV27
abundance: few
CDR3nt: TGTGCCAGCAGTTTGAAAAGGGGGCTTGGTAATGAAAAACTGTTTTTT
CDR3aa: CASSLKRGLGNEKLFF

j_gene: TRBJ2-3
d_gene: TRBD2
v_gene: TRBV11-2
abundance: .
CDR3nt: TGTGCCAGCAGCTCCAACTTAGGGACTAGCGGGGGCGGCACAGATACGCAGTATTTT
CDR3aa: CASSSNLGTSGGGTDTQYF

j_gene: TRBJ1-6
d_gene: .
v_gene: TRBV7-6
abundance: .
CDR3nt: TGTGCCAGCAGCTTAGCGGCCAGGGGCAGTTCACCCCTCCACTTT
CDR3aa: CASSLAARGSSPLHF

j_gene: TRBJ1-5
d_gene: TRBD1
v_gene: TRBV6-5
abundance: few
CDR3nt: TGTGCCAGCAGTTACTCGACGACAGGGGGTAATTATCAGCCCCAGCATTTT
CDR3aa: CASSYSTTGGNYQPQHF

j_gene: TRBJ2-7
d_gene: TRBD2
v_gene: TRBV29-1
abundance: .
CDR3nt: TGCAGCGTTGAAGAACCTAGCGGGACTACCTACGAGCAGTACTTC
CDR3aa: CSVEEPSGTTYEQYF

j_gene: TRBJ1-2
d_gene: TRBD1
v_gene: TRBV29-1
abundance: .
CDR3nt: TGCAGCGTCCAACCTCCTCAGGGGGCGCTTGGCTACACCTTC
CDR3aa: CSVQPPQGALGYTF

j_gene: TRBJ1-2
d_gene: TRBD1
v_gene: TRBV5-4
abundance: many
CDR3nt: TGTGCCAGCAGCTCTTCAGGACAGGGTGGGGTATTTGGCTACACCTTC
CDR3aa: CASSSSGQGGVFGYTF

j_gene: TRBJ1-3
d_gene: .
v_gene: TRBV7-2
abundance: few
CDR3nt: TGTGCCAGCAGCTTGGTTCAAAACTCTGGAAACACCATATATTTT
CDR3aa: CASSLVQNSGNTIYF

j_gene: TRBJ1-2
d_gene: .
v_gene: TRBV18
abundance: .
CDR3nt: TGTGCCAGCTCACCACTAGACAGATCTAACTATGGCTACACCTTC
CDR3aa: CASSPLDRSNYGYTF

j_gene: TRBJ2-7
d_gene: TRBD2
v_gene: TRBV5-1
abundance: many
CDR3nt: TGCGCCAGCGGACCCCGCGACACTAGCGGGGGCTACGAGCAGTACTTC
CDR3aa: CASGPRDTSGGYEQYF

j_gene: TRBJ2-3
d_gene: .
v_gene: TRBV5-6
abundance: .
CDR3nt: TGTGCCAGCAGCTTGTGGGTCGGGAGCACAGATACGCAGTATTTT
CDR3aa: CASSLWVGSTDTQYF

j_gene: TRBJ2-3
d_gene: .
v_gene: TRBV6-4
abundance: few
CDR3nt: TGTGCCAGCAGTGTGGGGGTAGGCACAGATACGCAGTATTTT
CDR3aa: CASSVGVGTDTQYF

j_gene: TRBJ1-3
d_gene: .
v_gene: TRBV19
abundance: few
CDR3nt: TGTGCCAGTAGTATTTCGGTCGACCCCTCTGGAAACACCATATATTTT
CDR3aa: CASSISVDPSGNTIYF

j_gene: TRBJ2-5
d_gene: .
v_gene: TRBV3-1
abundance: .
CDR3nt: TGTGCCAGCAGCCAAACCATTCAAGAGACCCAGTACTTC
CDR3aa: CASSQTIQETQYF

j_gene: TRBJ1-4
d_gene: .
v_gene: TRBV7-8
abundance: .
CDR3nt: TGTGCCAGCAGCTTAGACCGTAGCAGAGAAAAACTGTTTTTT
CDR3aa: CASSLDRSREKLFF

j_gene: TRBJ2-5
d_gene: .
v_gene: TRBV5-5
abundance: many
CDR3nt: TGTGCCAGCAGCTTGTATCTTGAGCGGTTTGTACAAGAGACCCAGTACTTC
CDR3aa: CASSLYLERFVQETQYF

j_gene: TRBJ2-7
d_gene: TRBD1
v_gene: TRBV10-3
abundance: .
CDR3nt: TGTGCCACCTCGGACAGGACCTTGGAGCAGTACTTC
CDR3aa: CATSDRTLEQYF

j_gene: TRBJ2-2
d_gene: TRBD1
v_gene: TRBV7-3
abundance: .
CDR3nt: TGTGCCAGCAGCTTGGGACAGGGCCTCTCTGGGGAGCTGTTTTTT
CDR3aa: CASSLGQGLSGELFF

j_gene: TRBJ2-7
d_gene: TRBD2
v_gene: TRBV7-2
abundance: .
CDR3nt: TGTGCCAGCAGTGCCGAACGGACTAGCGGATACGAGCAGTACTTC
CDR3aa: CASSAERTSGYEQYF

j_gene: TRBJ2-5
d_gene: TRBD1
v_gene: TRBV7-9
abundance: .
CDR3nt: TGTGCCAGCAGCTTCCGGGACAGGGGGAGGCAAGAGACCCAGTACTTC
CDR3aa: CASSFRDRGRQETQYF

j_gene: TRBJ2-1
d_gene: TRBD2
v_gene: TRBV20-1
abundance: .
CDR3nt: TGCAGTGCTAGAGATTTGAGCGGGGGTAGGAACAATGAGCAGTTCTTC
CDR3aa: CSARDLSGGRNNEQFF

j_gene: TRBJ1-2
d_gene: .
v_gene: TRBV6-2/TRBV6-3
abundance: many
CDR3nt: TGTGCCAGCACCCCCATGGGGTTCGGAGGCTACACCTTC
CDR3aa: CASTPMGFGGYTF

j_gene: TRBJ2-7
d_gene: TRBD1
v_gene: TRBV27
abundance: many
CDR3nt: TGTGCCAGCAGCACTGGGACAGGGGGCTACGAGCAGTACTTC
CDR3aa: CASSTGTGGYEQYF

j_gene: TRBJ1-2
d_gene: .
v_gene: TRBV12-3/TRBV12-4
abundance: many
CDR3nt: TGTGCCAGCAGTTTCGGGGATAGTTATGGCTACACCTTC
CDR3aa: CASSFGDSYGYTF

j_gene: TRBJ1-4
d_gene: .
v_gene: TRBV6-1
abundance: .
CDR3nt: TGTGCCAGCGGTCGGGGTCACGGGAAACTGTTTTTT
CDR3aa: CASGRGHGKLFF

j_gene: TRBJ1-4
d_gene: .
v_gene: TRBV6-5
abundance: .
CDR3nt: TGTGCCAGCAGTTACGCTGGGACGGGGAATGAAAAACTGTTTTTT
CDR3aa: CASSYAGTGNEKLFF

j_gene: TRBJ1-1
d_gene: .
v_gene: TRBV19
abundance: many
CDR3nt: TGTGCCAGTAGTATAACAGCCGAAGCTTTCTTT
CDR3aa: CASSITAEAFF

j_gene: TRBJ1-6
d_gene: .
v_gene: TRBV9
abundance: many
CDR3nt: TGTGCCAGCAGCGCGGACGGTACTAATTCACCCCTCCACTTT
CDR3aa: CASSADGTNSPLHF

j_gene: TRBJ1-5
d_gene: TRBD1
v_gene: TRBV2
abundance: .
CDR3nt: TGTGCCAGCAGCTTGAGAGGGGGCGGAGGGGGCAATCAGCCCCAGCATTTT
CDR3aa: CASSLRGGGGGNQPQHF

j_gene: TRBJ1-2
d_gene: .
v_gene: TRBV5-1
abundance: many
CDR3nt: TGCGCCAGCAGCTCAGGGAATAACTATGGCTACACCTTC
CDR3aa: CASSSGNNYGYTF

j_gene: TRBJ2-5
d_gene: TRBD2
v_gene: TRBV6-1
abundance: many
CDR3nt: TGTGCCAGCCTAGGGACTAGCGGGCGAGAGACCCAGTACTTC
CDR3aa: CASLGTSGRETQYF

j_gene: TRBJ2-1
d_gene: .
v_gene: TRBV7-9
abundance: once
CDR3nt: TGTGCCAGCAGCAGACCAAGGGGGGACGAGCAGTTCTTC
CDR3aa: CASSRPRGDEQFF

j_gene: TRBJ2-2
d_gene: TRBD1
v_gene: TRBV5-1
abundance: .
CDR3nt: TGCGCCAGCAGCTGGACCCCGGGACAGGGGTCGCCCACCGGGGAGCTGTTTTTT
CDR3aa: CASSWTPGQGSPTGELFF

j_gene: TRBJ1-4
d_gene: .
v_gene: TRBV5-1
abundance: few
CDR3nt: TGCGCCAGCAGCTTGGGCCACTCGGGTAATGAAAAACTGTTTTTT
CDR3aa: CASSLGHSGNEKLFF

j_gene: TRBJ1-5
d_gene: TRBD1
v_gene: TRBV5-6
abundance: few
CDR3nt: TGTGCCAGCAGCTTTCGACAGGGGTCTCAGCCCCAGCATTTT
CDR3aa: CASSFRQGSQPQHF